A selection of T cell receptor beta chains follows, all from one sample in a study of response to subunit inactivated influenza vaccine. In TCRdb, the RT-PCR reads were re-called with MiXCR into one record per CDR3 protein. Of more than 450,000 distinct CDR3 sequences in the sample, around 11% were seen once. The sample in question was PBMCs from blood, obtained on the day of vaccination. The receptors shown here come from a man aged 50 or older who received an inactivated influenza vaccine. Each CDR3 is given with its conserved first and last residue. Each record gives: clone size, V gene, D gene, J gene, CDR3 protein, CDR3 DNA. The D gene is left open where the match is weak. The size field is filled for only some rows; it gives once, few, many or a size class.

>few|TRBV20-1|.|TRBJ1-5
CSARDPDRSQPQHF
TGCAGTGCTAGAGATCCGGATAGGAGTCAGCCCCAGCATTTT
>few|TRBV5-1|.|TRBJ2-7
CASSLIPGDTYEQYF
TGCGCCAGCAGCTTGATCCCAGGGGATACCTACGAGCAGTACTTC
>many|TRBV5-1|.|TRBJ2-1
CASSLARGSYNEQFF
TGCGCCAGCAGCTTGGCCCGGGGCAGTTACAATGAGCAGTTCTTC
>many|TRBV20-1|TRBD2|TRBJ2-5
CSAREPGGGGRRETQYF
TGCAGTGCTAGAGAGCCTGGGGGTGGCGGGAGAAGGGAGACCCAGTACTTC
>.|TRBV3-1|.|TRBJ2-1
CASSPILTTANNEQFF
TGTGCCAGCAGCCCGATTCTTACGACAGCAAACAATGAGCAGTTCTTC
>few|TRBV3-1|TRBD1|TRBJ1-1
CASSQNSDRGVRTEAFF
TGTGCCAGCAGCCAAAATTCTGACAGGGGAGTGCGCACTGAAGCTTTCTTT
>few|TRBV12-3/TRBV12-4|.|TRBJ1-2
CASSAPYYGYTF
TGTGCCAGCAGTGCGCCATACTATGGCTACACCTTC
>few|TRBV20-1|TRBD2|TRBJ2-3
CSAPRLAGATDTQYF
TGCAGTGCTCCGCGACTAGCGGGAGCGACAGATACGCAGTATTTT
>.|TRBV29-1|.|TRBJ2-4
CSVGSTLAKNIQYF
TGCAGCGTCGGGAGTACACTAGCCAAAAACATTCAGTACTTC
>few|TRBV24-1|TRBD2|TRBJ2-1
CATSDPPGGRNEQFF
TGTGCCACCAGTGACCCCCCTGGCGGGAGAAATGAGCAGTTCTTC
>few|TRBV5-6|.|TRBJ2-1
CASSLGQIGREQFF
TGTGCCAGCAGCTTGGGACAGATAGGCCGGGAGCAGTTCTTC
>few|TRBV12-3/TRBV12-4|TRBD2|TRBJ2-1
CASSRGLADVYNEQFF
TGTGCCAGCAGTAGGGGACTAGCGGATGTTTACAATGAGCAGTTCTTC
>.|TRBV12-3/TRBV12-4|.|TRBJ2-2
CASKISGLNTEELFF
TGTGCCAGCAAAATTAGCGGATTGAACACCGAGGAGCTGTTTTTT
>.|TRBV28|.|TRBJ1-1
CASSLSLKGPMNTEAFF
TGTGCCAGCAGTTTATCCCTTAAGGGGCCGATGAACACTGAAGCTTTCTTT
>few|TRBV4-1|.|TRBJ2-5
CASSRRLSQETQYF
TGCGCCAGCAGCCGAAGACTGAGTCAAGAGACCCAGTACTTC
>.|TRBV11-2|.|TRBJ2-7
CASTEGNVYYEQYF
TGTGCCAGCACGGAGGGGAATGTATACTACGAGCAGTACTTC
>.|TRBV24-1|.|TRBJ2-5
CATSDRWGLAETQYF
TGTGCCACCAGTGATCGATGGGGGCTTGCGGAGACCCAGTACTTC
>once|TRBV5-1|.|TRBJ2-1
CASSSQGGNNEQFF
TGCGCCAGCAGCTCGCAGGGGGGAAACAATGAGCAGTTCTTC
>.|TRBV5-1|.|TRBJ2-2
CASSHGSSDTGELFF
TGCGCCAGCAGCCACGGGAGTTCGGACACCGGGGAGCTGTTTTTT
>.|TRBV7-8|TRBD2|TRBJ2-1
CASRALAGSYNEQFF
TGTGCCAGCAGGGCACTAGCGGGCTCCTACAATGAGCAGTTCTTC
>.|TRBV3-1|.|TRBJ2-1
CASSQGTSRRWDDSSYNEQFF
TGTGCCAGCAGCCAAGGTACAAGCCGAAGGTGGGACGACTCATCCTACAATGAGCAGTTCTTC
>.|TRBV3-1|.|TRBJ2-7
CASSRRTGTVEQYF
TGTGCCAGCAGCCGACGAACAGGGACCGTCGAGCAGTACTTC
>.|TRBV12-3/TRBV12-4|TRBD2|TRBJ2-3
CASSLRTSGRGGTQYF
TGTGCCAGCAGTTTGAGGACTAGCGGGAGGGGGGGTACGCAGTATTTT
>few|TRBV6-5|TRBD1|TRBJ2-7
CASRFSSMDRGYEQYF
TGTGCCAGCAGATTCTCATCTATGGACAGGGGTTACGAGCAGTACTTC
>many|TRBV7-9|.|TRBJ1-1
CASSLNRRQNTEAFF
TGTGCCAGCAGCTTAAACAGGCGCCAGAACACTGAAGCTTTCTTT
>.|TRBV6-2/TRBV6-3|.|TRBJ2-3
CASSFGIAADTQYF
TGTGCCAGCAGTTTCGGGATAGCGGCAGATACGCAGTATTTT
>.|TRBV5-1|TRBD1|TRBJ2-1
CASSSNGQGSNQQFF
TGCGCCAGCAGCTCTAACGGACAGGGGAGCAATCAGCAGTTCTTC
>few|TRBV6-2/TRBV6-3|.|TRBJ2-1
CASCKNGEWHEQFF
TGTGCCAGCTGTAAGAATGGGGAGTGGCATGAGCAGTTCTTC
>.|TRBV7-2|TRBD2|TRBJ2-7
CASSLMGGSYEQYF
TGTGCCAGCAGCTTAATGGGAGGGAGCTACGAGCAGTACTTC